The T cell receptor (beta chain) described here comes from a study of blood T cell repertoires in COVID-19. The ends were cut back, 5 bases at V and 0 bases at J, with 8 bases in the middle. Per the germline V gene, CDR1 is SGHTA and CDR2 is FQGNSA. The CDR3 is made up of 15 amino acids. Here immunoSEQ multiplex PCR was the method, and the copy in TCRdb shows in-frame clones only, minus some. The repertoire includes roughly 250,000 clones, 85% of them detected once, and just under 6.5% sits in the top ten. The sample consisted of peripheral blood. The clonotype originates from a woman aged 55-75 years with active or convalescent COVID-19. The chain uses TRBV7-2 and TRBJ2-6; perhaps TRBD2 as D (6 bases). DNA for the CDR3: TGTGCCAGCAGCGTGGGGGGCTCTGGGGCCAACGTCCTGACTTTC. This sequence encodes CASSVGGSGANVLTF.